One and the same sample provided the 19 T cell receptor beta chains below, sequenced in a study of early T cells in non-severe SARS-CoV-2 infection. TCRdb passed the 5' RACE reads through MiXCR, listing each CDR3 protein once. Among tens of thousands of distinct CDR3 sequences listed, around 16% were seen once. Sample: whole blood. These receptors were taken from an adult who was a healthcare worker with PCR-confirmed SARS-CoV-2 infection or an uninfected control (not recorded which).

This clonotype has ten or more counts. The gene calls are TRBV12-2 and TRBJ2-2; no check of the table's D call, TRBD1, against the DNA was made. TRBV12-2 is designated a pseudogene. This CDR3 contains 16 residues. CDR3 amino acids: CASRLFTTVNTGELFF. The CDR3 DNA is TGTGCAAGTCGTCTTTTCACGACAGTAAACACCGGGGAGCTGTTTTTT.

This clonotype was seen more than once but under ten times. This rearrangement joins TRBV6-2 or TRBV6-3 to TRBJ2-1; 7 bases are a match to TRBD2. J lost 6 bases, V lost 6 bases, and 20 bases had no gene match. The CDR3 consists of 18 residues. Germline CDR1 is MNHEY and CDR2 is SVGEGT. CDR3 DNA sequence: TGTGCCAGCAGAAACCAAACCCCGGCGACTAGCATTATCAATGAGCAGTTCTTC. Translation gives CASRNQTPATSIINEQFF.

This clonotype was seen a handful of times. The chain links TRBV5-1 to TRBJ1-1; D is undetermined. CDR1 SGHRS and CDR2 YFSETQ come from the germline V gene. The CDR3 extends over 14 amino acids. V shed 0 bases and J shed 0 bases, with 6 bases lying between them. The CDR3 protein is CASSLADLNTEAFF. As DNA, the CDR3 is TGCGCCAGCAGCTTGGCTGACTTGAACACTGAAGCTTTCTTT.

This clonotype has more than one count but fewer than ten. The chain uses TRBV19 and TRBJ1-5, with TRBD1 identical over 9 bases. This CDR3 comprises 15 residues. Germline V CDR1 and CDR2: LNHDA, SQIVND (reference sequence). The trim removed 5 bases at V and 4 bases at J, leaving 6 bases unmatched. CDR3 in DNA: TGTGCCAGTAGTTGGGGGACAGGGAAAAATCAGCCCCAGCATTTT. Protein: CASSWGTGKNQPQHF.

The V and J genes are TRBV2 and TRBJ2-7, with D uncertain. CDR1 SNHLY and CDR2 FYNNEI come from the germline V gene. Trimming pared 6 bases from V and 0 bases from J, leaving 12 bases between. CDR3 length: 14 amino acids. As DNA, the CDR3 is TGTGCCAGCAGACGGACCCCCCGCTCCTACGAGCAGTACTTC. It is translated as CASRRTPRSYEQYF.

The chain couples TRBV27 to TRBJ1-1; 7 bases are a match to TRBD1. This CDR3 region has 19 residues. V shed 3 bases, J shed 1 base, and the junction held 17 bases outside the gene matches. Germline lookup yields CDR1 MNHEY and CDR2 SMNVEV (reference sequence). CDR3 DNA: TGTGCCAGCAGTTTCCGCCGCGGCGAACAGGGGATTTGGAACACTGAAGCTTTCTTT. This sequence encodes CASSFRRGEQGIWNTEAFF.

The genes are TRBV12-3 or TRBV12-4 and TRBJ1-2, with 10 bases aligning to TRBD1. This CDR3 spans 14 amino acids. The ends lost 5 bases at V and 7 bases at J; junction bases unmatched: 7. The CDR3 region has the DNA TGTGCCAGCAGTCTGCAGACAGGGGGCCTTGGCTACACCTTC. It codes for CASSLQTGGLGYTF.

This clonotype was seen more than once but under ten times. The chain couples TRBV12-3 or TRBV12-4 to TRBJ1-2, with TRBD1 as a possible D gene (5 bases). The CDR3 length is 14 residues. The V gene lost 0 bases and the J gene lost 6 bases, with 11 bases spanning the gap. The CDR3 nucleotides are TGTGCCAGCAGTTTAGCCCTCCGGGGCCATGGCTACACCTTC. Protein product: CASSLALRGHGYTF.

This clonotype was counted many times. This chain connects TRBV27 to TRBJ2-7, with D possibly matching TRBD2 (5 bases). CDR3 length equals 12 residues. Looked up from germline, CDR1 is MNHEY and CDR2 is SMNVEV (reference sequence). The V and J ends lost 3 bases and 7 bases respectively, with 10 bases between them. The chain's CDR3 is CASSFHGREQYF. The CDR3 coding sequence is TGTGCCAGCAGTTTTCATGGGAGAGAGCAGTACTTC.

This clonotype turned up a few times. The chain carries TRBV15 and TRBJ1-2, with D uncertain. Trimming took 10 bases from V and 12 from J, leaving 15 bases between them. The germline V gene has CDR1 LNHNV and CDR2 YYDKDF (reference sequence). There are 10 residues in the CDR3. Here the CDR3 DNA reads TGTGCCATGGAAGGGAGGAAGGACACCTTC. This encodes CAMEGRKDTF.

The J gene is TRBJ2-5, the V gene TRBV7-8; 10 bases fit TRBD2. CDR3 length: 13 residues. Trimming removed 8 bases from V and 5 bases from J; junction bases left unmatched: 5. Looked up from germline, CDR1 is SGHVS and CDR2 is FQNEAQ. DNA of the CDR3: TGTGCCAGCGAGCGGGGGGGCGGGGAGACCCAGTACTTC. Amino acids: CASERGGGETQYF.

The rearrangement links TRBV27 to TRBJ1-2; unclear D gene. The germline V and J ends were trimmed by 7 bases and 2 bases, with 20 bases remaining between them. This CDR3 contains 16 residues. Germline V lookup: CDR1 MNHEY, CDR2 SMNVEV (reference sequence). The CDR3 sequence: CASTASGLSRNYGYTF. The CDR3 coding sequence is TGTGCCAGCACCGCGTCGGGCCTTTCACGGAACTATGGCTACACCTTC.

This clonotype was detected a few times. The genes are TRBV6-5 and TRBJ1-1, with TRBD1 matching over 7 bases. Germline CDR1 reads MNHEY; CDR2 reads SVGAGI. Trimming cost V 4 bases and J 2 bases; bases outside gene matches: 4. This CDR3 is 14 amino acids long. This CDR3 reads CASSSTGRNTEAFF. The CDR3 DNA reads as TGTGCCAGCAGTTCGACAGGGCGTAACACTGAAGCTTTCTTT.

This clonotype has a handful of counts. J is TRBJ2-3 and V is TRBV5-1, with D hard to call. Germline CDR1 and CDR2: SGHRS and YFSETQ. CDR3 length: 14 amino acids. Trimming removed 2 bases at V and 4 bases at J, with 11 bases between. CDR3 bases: TGCGCCAGCAGCTTCCGTAAGGTCCCAGATACGCAGTATTTT. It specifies CASSFRKVPDTQYF.

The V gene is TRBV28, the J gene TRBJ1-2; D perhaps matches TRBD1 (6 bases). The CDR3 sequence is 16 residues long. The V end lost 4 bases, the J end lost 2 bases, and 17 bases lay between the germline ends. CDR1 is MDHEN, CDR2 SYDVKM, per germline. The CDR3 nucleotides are TGTGCCAGCAGTTCCAGCATAGGACAGCTAAACTATGGCTACACCTTC. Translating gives CASSSSIGQLNYGYTF.

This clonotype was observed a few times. The CDR3 DNA sequence: TGCGCCAGCAGCTTGGGGTCGAGTATCAAGAATTCACCCCTCCACTTT. Translated: CASSLGSSIKNSPLHF. The rearrangement uses TRBV5-1 and TRBJ1-6; D not certain. The CDR3 extends over 16 amino acids. Germline CDR1 and CDR2: SGHRS and YFSETQ. Trimming stripped 0 bases from V and 7 bases from J, with 14 bases between.

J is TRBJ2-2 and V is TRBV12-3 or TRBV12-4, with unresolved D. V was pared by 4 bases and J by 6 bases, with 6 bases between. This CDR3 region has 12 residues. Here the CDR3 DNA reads TGTGCCAGCAGTTCAAGGGCCGGGGAGCTGTTTTTT. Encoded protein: CASSSRAGELFF.

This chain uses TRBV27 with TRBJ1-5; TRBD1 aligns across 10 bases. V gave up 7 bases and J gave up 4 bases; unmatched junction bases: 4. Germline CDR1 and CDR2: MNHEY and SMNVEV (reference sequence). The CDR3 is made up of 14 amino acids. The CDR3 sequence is CASKRTGGNQPQHF. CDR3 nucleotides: TGTGCCAGCAAAAGGACAGGGGGGAATCAGCCCCAGCATTTT.

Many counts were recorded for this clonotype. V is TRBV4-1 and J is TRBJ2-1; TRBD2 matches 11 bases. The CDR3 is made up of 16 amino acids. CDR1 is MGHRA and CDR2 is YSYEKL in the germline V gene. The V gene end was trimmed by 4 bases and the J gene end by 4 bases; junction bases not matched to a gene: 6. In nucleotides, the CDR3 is TGCGCCAGCAGCCTTACCGGGACTAGCGGTTACAATGAGCAGTTCTTC. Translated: CASSLTGTSGYNEQFF.